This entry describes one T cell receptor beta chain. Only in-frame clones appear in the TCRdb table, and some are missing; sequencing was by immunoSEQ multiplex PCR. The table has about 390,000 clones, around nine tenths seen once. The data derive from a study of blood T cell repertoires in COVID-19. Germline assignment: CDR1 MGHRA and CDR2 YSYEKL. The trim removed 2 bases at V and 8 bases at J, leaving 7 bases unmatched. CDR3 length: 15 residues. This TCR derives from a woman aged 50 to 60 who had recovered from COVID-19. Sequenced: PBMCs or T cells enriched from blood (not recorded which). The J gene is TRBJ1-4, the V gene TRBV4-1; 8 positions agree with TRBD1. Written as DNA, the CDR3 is TGCGCCAGCAGCCAACCGACAGGGGTCGAGGAAAAACTGTTTTTT. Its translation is CASSQPTGVEEKLFF.